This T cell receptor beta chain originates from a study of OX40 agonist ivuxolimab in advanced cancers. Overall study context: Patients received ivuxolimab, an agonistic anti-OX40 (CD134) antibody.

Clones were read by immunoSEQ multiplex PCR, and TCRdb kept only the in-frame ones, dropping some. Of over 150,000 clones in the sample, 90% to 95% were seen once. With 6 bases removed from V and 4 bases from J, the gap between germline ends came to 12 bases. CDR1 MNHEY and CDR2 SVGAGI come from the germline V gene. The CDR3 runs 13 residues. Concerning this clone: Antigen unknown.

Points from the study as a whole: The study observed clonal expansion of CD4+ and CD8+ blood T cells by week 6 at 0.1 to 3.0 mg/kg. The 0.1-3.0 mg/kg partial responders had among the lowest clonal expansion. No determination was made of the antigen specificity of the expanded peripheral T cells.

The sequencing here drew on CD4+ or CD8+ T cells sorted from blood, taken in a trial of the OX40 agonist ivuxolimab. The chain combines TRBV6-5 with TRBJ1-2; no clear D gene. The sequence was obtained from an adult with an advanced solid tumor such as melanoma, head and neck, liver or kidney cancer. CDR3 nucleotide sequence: TGTGCCAGCAGGTATGGGCAGACCTATGGCTACACCTTC. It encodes CASRYGQTYGYTF.